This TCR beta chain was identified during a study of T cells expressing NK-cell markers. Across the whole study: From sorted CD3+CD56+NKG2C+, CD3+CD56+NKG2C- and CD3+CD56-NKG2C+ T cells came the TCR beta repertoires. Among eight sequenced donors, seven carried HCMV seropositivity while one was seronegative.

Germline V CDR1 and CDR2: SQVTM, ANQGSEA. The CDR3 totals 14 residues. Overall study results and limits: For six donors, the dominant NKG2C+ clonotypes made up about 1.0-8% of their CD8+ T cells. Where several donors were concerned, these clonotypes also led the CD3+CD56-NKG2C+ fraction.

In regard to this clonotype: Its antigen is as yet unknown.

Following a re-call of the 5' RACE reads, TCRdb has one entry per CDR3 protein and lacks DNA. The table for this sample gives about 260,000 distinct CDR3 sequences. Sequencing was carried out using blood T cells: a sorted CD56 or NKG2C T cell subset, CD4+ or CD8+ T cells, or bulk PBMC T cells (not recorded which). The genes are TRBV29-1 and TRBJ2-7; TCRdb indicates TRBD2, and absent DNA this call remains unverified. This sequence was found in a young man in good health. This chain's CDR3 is CSVARPSGDYEQYF.